This is a list of T cell receptor beta chains from one sample in a study of tumor-infiltrating lymphocytes in primary liver carcinoma. TCRdb called the multiplex PCR reads again in MiXCR, with one record for every CDR3 protein. The data contain roughly 80,000 distinct CDR3 sequences, over 70% of them singletons. The sequenced sample consisted of liver tumor tissue from sampling region 4. The receptors come from a woman aged 60-75 years with primary liver carcinoma and hepatitis B virus infection. The CDR3 runs from the conserved cysteine through the conserved F or W. The D gene is left open where the match is weak. A clone size is listed for some rows: how often the clone was seen (once, few, many), or a class if it is expanded.

cdr3_aa: CAPGSRQSQNGELFF
cdr3_nt: TGTGCCCCGGGCTCAAGACAGTCCCAAAACGGGGAGCTGTTTTTT
d_call: NA
clone_size: NA
j_call: TRBJ2-2
cdr3_length: 15
v_call: TRBV6-1

cdr3_aa: CASSQDRWGTMVDTQYF
cdr3_nt: TGTGCCAGCAGCCAAGATCGATGGGGGACGATGGTAGATACGCAGTATTTT
d_call: NA
clone_size: NA
j_call: TRBJ2-3
cdr3_length: 17
v_call: TRBV4-2

cdr3_aa: CASSGGGRGTEAFF
cdr3_nt: TGTGCCAGCAGCGGTGGGGGGAGGGGCACTGAAGCTTTCTTT
d_call: NA
clone_size: many
j_call: TRBJ1-1
cdr3_length: 14
v_call: TRBV7-9

cdr3_aa: CPSASRRGRADTLYF
cdr3_nt: TGTCCCAGCGCAAGTCGCCGAGGAAGGGCGGATACGCTGTATTTT
d_call: NA
clone_size: NA
j_call: TRBJ2-3
cdr3_length: 15
v_call: TRBV6-5

cdr3_aa: CASTKRKTSTGQLFF
cdr3_nt: TGTGCCAGCACCAAACGGAAGACCTCCACCGGGCAGCTGTTTTTT
d_call: NA
clone_size: NA
j_call: TRBJ2-2
cdr3_length: 15
v_call: TRBV12-3/TRBV12-4

cdr3_aa: CASSLVTDAQYF
cdr3_nt: TGTGCCAGCAGTTTGGTCACAGATGCGCAGTATTTT
d_call: NA
clone_size: NA
j_call: TRBJ2-3
cdr3_length: 12
v_call: TRBV6-6

cdr3_aa: CVSSTGTIYDYTF
cdr3_nt: TGTGTCAGCAGTACCGGGACAATCTATGACTACACCTTC
d_call: NA
clone_size: NA
j_call: TRBJ1-2
cdr3_length: 13
v_call: TRBV6-5

cdr3_aa: CASWGLAGVGRDTRYF
cdr3_nt: TGTGCCAGCTGGGGACTGGCGGGAGTAGGGCGAGATACACGGTATTTT
d_call: TRBD2
clone_size: NA
j_call: TRBJ2-3
cdr3_length: 16
v_call: TRBV6-1

cdr3_aa: CASSYNGDEQFF
cdr3_nt: TGTGCCAGCAGTTACAATGGGGATGAGCAGTTCTTC
d_call: NA
clone_size: many
j_call: TRBJ2-1
cdr3_length: 12
v_call: TRBV6-2/TRBV6-3

cdr3_aa: CASSHQNLETQYF
cdr3_nt: TGTGCCAGCAGCCATCAGAACTTAGAGACCCAGTACTTC
d_call: NA
clone_size: many
j_call: TRBJ2-5
cdr3_length: 13
v_call: TRBV5-5

cdr3_aa: CAWRRDLPEAFF
cdr3_nt: TGTGCCTGGAGGAGGGACTTACCTGAAGCTTTCTTT
d_call: NA
clone_size: many
j_call: TRBJ1-1
cdr3_length: 12
v_call: TRBV30

cdr3_aa: CRVANRTRVGHEQFF
cdr3_nt: TGCAGAGTTGCTAACAGGACACGGGTCGGGCATGAGCAGTTCTTC
d_call: NA
clone_size: NA
j_call: TRBJ2-1
cdr3_length: 15
v_call: TRBV29-1

cdr3_aa: CASGLEPGDYGYTF
cdr3_nt: TGTGCCAGTGGCTTAGAACCAGGGGACTATGGCTACACCTTC
d_call: NA
clone_size: NA
j_call: TRBJ1-2
cdr3_length: 14
v_call: TRBV11-2

cdr3_aa: CASSPMPGQGPYNSPLHF
cdr3_nt: TGTGCCAGCAGTCCAATGCCGGGACAGGGACCCTATAATTCACCCCTCCACTTT
d_call: TRBD1
clone_size: many
j_call: TRBJ1-6
cdr3_length: 18
v_call: TRBV28

cdr3_aa: CASSWVGSYNEQYF
cdr3_nt: TGTGCCAGCAGTTGGGTGGGGTCCTACAATGAGCAGTACTTC
d_call: NA
clone_size: NA
j_call: TRBJ2-7
cdr3_length: 14
v_call: TRBV6-2/TRBV6-3

cdr3_aa: CSGRAGNRDTGELLF
cdr3_nt: TGCAGCGGCCGGGCCGGGAATAGGGACACCGGGGAGCTGCTTTTT
d_call: NA
clone_size: NA
j_call: TRBJ2-2
cdr3_length: 15
v_call: TRBV29-1

cdr3_aa: CSVDRTSVDRRDTQYF
cdr3_nt: TGCAGCGTTGACCGAACTAGCGTAGATAGGAGAGATACGCAGTATTTT
d_call: TRBD2
clone_size: NA
j_call: TRBJ2-3
cdr3_length: 16
v_call: TRBV29-1

cdr3_aa: CTSSRAGGTEAFF
cdr3_nt: TGTACCAGCTCACGGGCGGGCGGAACTGAAGCTTTCTTT
d_call: NA
clone_size: NA
j_call: TRBJ1-1
cdr3_length: 13
v_call: TRBV18

cdr3_aa: CTSSLGGTGSNTEAFF
cdr3_nt: TGTACCAGCAGCTTGGGGGGGACAGGGAGTAACACTGAAGCTTTCTTT
d_call: TRBD1
clone_size: NA
j_call: TRBJ1-1
cdr3_length: 16
v_call: TRBV5-4

cdr3_aa: CASSSTRREGKAQYF
cdr3_nt: TGTGCCAGCAGTTCTACAAGGCGGGAGGGTAAGGCCCAGTACTTC
d_call: TRBD2
clone_size: NA
j_call: TRBJ2-5
cdr3_length: 15
v_call: TRBV28

cdr3_aa: CASSQGYQPQHF
cdr3_nt: TGTGCCAGCAGTCAGGGTTATCAGCCCCAGCATTTT
d_call: NA
clone_size: many
j_call: TRBJ1-5
cdr3_length: 12
v_call: TRBV12-3/TRBV12-4

cdr3_aa: CASSFGSQSSTDTQYF
cdr3_nt: TGTGCCAGCAGCTTCGGGAGTCAATCTAGCACAGATACGCAGTATTTT
d_call: NA
clone_size: medium-sized
j_call: TRBJ2-3
cdr3_length: 16
v_call: TRBV11-2

cdr3_aa: CASSPSGQGAPRTGELFF
cdr3_nt: TGTGCCAGCTCACCCTCGGGACAGGGGGCCCCGAGGACCGGGGAGCTGTTTTTT
d_call: TRBD1
clone_size: NA
j_call: TRBJ2-2
cdr3_length: 18
v_call: TRBV18

cdr3_aa: CAGSLGTDTQYF
cdr3_nt: TGTGCCGGTAGTTTGGGCACAGATACGCAGTATTTT
d_call: NA
clone_size: NA
j_call: TRBJ2-3
cdr3_length: 12
v_call: TRBV6-6

cdr3_aa: CASSLDDSRSPPHF
cdr3_nt: TGTGCCAGCAGTTTGGACGATTCAAGGTCACCCCCCCACTTT
d_call: NA
clone_size: once
j_call: TRBJ1-6
cdr3_length: 14
v_call: TRBV6-6

cdr3_aa: CASGPTGRGSYEQYF
cdr3_nt: TGCGCCAGCGGTCCCACCGGGCGGGGAAGCTACGAGCAGTACTTC
d_call: NA
clone_size: NA
j_call: TRBJ2-7
cdr3_length: 15
v_call: TRBV7-8

cdr3_aa: CVSRQAFRAGGVTRELFF
cdr3_nt: TGTGTCAGCAGACAAGCGTTCCGAGCGGGAGGCGTCACCAGGGAGCTGTTTTTT
d_call: TRBD2
clone_size: NA
j_call: TRBJ2-2
cdr3_length: 18
v_call: TRBV4-2

cdr3_aa: CASGEPGAQPQHF
cdr3_nt: TGTGCCAGCGGTGAACCGGGCGCTCAGCCCCAGCATTTT
d_call: NA
clone_size: NA
j_call: TRBJ1-5
cdr3_length: 13
v_call: TRBV6-1

cdr3_aa: CSATQTNTEAFF
cdr3_nt: TGCAGTGCTACCCAGACGAACACTGAAGCTTTCTTT
d_call: NA
clone_size: NA
j_call: TRBJ1-1
cdr3_length: 12
v_call: TRBV20-1

cdr3_aa: CASSPHGTAKNIQYF
cdr3_nt: TGTGCCAGCAGTCCCCACGGGACAGCCAAAAACATTCAGTACTTC
d_call: NA
clone_size: NA
j_call: TRBJ2-4
cdr3_length: 15
v_call: TRBV28

cdr3_aa: CASILTSGSEQYF
cdr3_nt: TGTGCCAGCATTCTAACTAGCGGGAGCGAGCAGTACTTC
d_call: TRBD2
clone_size: NA
j_call: TRBJ2-7
cdr3_length: 13
v_call: TRBV11-2

cdr3_aa: CASSGDRASTDTQYF
cdr3_nt: TGTGCCAGCAGTGGCGACCGAGCTAGCACAGATACGCAGTATTTT
d_call: NA
clone_size: NA
j_call: TRBJ2-3
cdr3_length: 15
v_call: TRBV2

cdr3_aa: CVSRGQFADTQYF
cdr3_nt: TGTGTTAGCAGAGGACAGTTCGCAGATACGCAGTATTTT
d_call: NA
clone_size: once
j_call: TRBJ2-3
cdr3_length: 13
v_call: TRBV12-3/TRBV12-4

cdr3_aa: CATSDWAWGAAGGLFF
cdr3_nt: NA
d_call: NA
clone_size: NA
j_call: TRBJ2-2
cdr3_length: 16
v_call: TRBV24-1

cdr3_aa: CASSRTESYEQYF
cdr3_nt: TGTGCCAGCAGCCGAACAGAGTCCTACGAGCAGTACTTC
d_call: NA
clone_size: many
j_call: TRBJ2-7
cdr3_length: 13
v_call: TRBV12-3/TRBV12-4

cdr3_aa: CASSAGGSNYGCTF
cdr3_nt: TGTGCCAGCAGCGCCGGGGGATCAAACTATGGCTGCACCTTC
d_call: NA
clone_size: NA
j_call: TRBJ1-2
cdr3_length: 14
v_call: TRBV5-4

cdr3_aa: CASSPNADAQYF
cdr3_nt: TGTGCCAGCAGTCCCAATGCTGATGCGCAGTATTTT
d_call: NA
clone_size: NA
j_call: TRBJ2-3
cdr3_length: 12
v_call: TRBV6-5

cdr3_aa: CSVHPRGRLDEQFF
cdr3_nt: TGCAGCGTGCATCCCAGGGGGCGTTTAGATGAGCAGTTCTTC
d_call: TRBD1
clone_size: many
j_call: TRBJ2-1
cdr3_length: 14
v_call: TRBV29-1

cdr3_aa: CASSPYETGIEQYF
cdr3_nt: TGTGCCAGCTCACCGTATGAGACAGGGATCGAGCAGTACTTC
d_call: TRBD1
clone_size: NA
j_call: TRBJ2-7
cdr3_length: 14
v_call: TRBV18